Presented here are 20 T cell receptor beta chains from one specimen sequenced in a study of T cell clonality in common variable immunodeficiency. Sequencing was performed with immunoSEQ multiplex PCR; in TCRdb, only in-frame clones are kept and a portion is missing. In total the sample includes under 50,000 clones, none of them seen once. Sequencing used peripheral blood mononuclear cells. The source of these receptors is a person between 18 and 75 years old in good health.

At least ten counts were recorded for this clone. The CDR3 end is not reached by the read, which stops 3 residues before it; the germline J gene fills it in. V gene TRBV5-1 combines with J gene TRBJ1-6; the D gene is possibly TRBD1 (6 bases). The germline V gene encodes CDR1 SGHRS and CDR2 YFSETQ. V gave up 7 bases and J gave up 7 bases, with 15 bases separating them. This CDR3 has 14 amino acids. The sequenced part of the CDR3 DNA is TGCGCCAGCGGCCCGACAGGCCAAAATTCACCC. This gives the protein CASGPTGQNSP. The entire CDR3 protein is CASGPTGQNSPLHF.

This clone appeared many times. Read data end 3 residues before the CDR3 end; the end is taken from the germline J gene. This chain uses TRBV7-8 with TRBJ1-1, with 8 bases matching TRBD1. Per germline, CDR1 SGHVS and CDR2 FQNEAQ. This CDR3 contains 17 residues. With 3 bases clipped from V and 0 bases from J, the junction kept 9 bases outside the gene matches. The sequenced part of the CDR3 DNA is TGTGCCAGCAGCTTGGTAAGACAGGGGTTGGTGAACACTGAA. It yields the protein CASSLVRQGLVNTE. In full, the CDR3 reads CASSLVRQGLVNTEAFF.

About this clone itself: The read ends 3 residues before the CDR3 terminus; that terminus is restored from the germline J gene. V usage is TRBV2 and J usage is TRBJ2-7; D is undetermined. Deletions cut 6 bases from V and 6 bases from J, with 12 bases between. The CDR3 is 12 residues long. CDR1 SNHLY and CDR2 FYNNEI come from the germline V gene. Partial CDR3 DNA: TGTGCCAGCAGCGAGACATTTTCCGAG. It encodes CASSETFSE. The full CDR3 protein is CASSETFSEQYF.

This clone occurred many times. The junction departs from the called germline gene at one end, perhaps through a read error. The CDR3 is cut off 3 residues early in the read; its end comes from the germline J gene. The V gene is TRBV4-2, the J gene TRBJ2-2, with D possibly being TRBD1 (6 bases). CDR1 is LGHNA and CDR2 is YNFKEQ in the germline V gene. This CDR3 comprises 15 residues. CDR3 region: CASSHDRLSTGELFF. The sequenced part of the CDR3 DNA is TGCGCCAGCAGCCACGACAGGCTCTCCACCGGGGAG.

On this clone: The junction departs from the called germline gene at one end, perhaps through a read error. The read gets to within 3 residues of the CDR3 end, and the germline J gene fills in the rest. The chain links TRBV7-7 to TRBJ2-3, with 10 positions matching TRBD2. The CDR3 consists of 17 residues. Germline CDR1 is SSHAT and CDR2 is FNYEAQ (reference sequence). The CDR3 loop is CASSQTLAGGEANTQYF. CDR3 bases read: TGTGCTAGCAGCCAGACATTAGCGGGGGGAGAGGCAAATACG.

At least ten counts were recorded for this clone. The DNA ends 3 residues before the CDR3 does, and the rest of the CDR3 is filled in from the germline J gene. The chain employs TRBV4-2 and TRBJ2-7; 8 positions match TRBD2. Germline CDR1 is LGHNA and CDR2 is YNFKEQ. Trimming at V came to 1 base and at J to 1 base, leaving 6 bases not matched to a gene. The length of the CDR3 is 16 residues. CDR3 protein: CASSQGASGSSYEQYF. Incomplete CDR3 DNA: TGTGCCAGCAGCCAAGGAGCTAGCGGGTCATCCTACGAG.

Ten or more counts support this clone. The CDR3 goes on 3 residues after the read ends, and that part is filled in from the germline J gene. This chain joins TRBV20-1 and TRBJ2-1, with 15 positions matching TRBD2. The CDR3 length is 18 residues. V trimming: 3 bases; J trimming: 0 bases; junction bases outside the gene matches: 6. CDR1 and CDR2 from the germline V gene are DFQATT and SNEGSKA (reference sequence). The sequenced part of the CDR3 DNA is TGCAGTGCTAGTGGACTAGCGGGAGGGCCCTCCTCCTACAATGAG. Protein sequence: CSASGLAGGPSSYNE. The whole CDR3 sequence reads CSASGLAGGPSSYNEQFF.

This clone came up many times. Read coverage stops 3 residues before the CDR3 terminus; the germline J gene supplies the remainder. This chain joins TRBV5-6 and TRBJ2-7, with TRBD1 matching over 9 bases. This CDR3 has 14 amino acids. Germline assignment: CDR1 SGHDT and CDR2 YYEEEE. The V segment lost 5 bases and the J segment 5 bases; nucleotides outside the gene matches: 8. CDR3 residues: CASRYGTGPNEQYF. The DNA read from the CDR3 is TGTGCCAGCAGATACGGGACAGGGCCGAACGAG.

The table lists this clone with many counts. The sequence runs out 3 residues before the end of the CDR3; the remainder is reconstructed from the germline J gene. The genes are TRBV19 and TRBJ2-3, with TRBD1 identical over 8 bases. The CDR3 length is 13 residues. After removal of 10 bases from V and 3 bases from J, the junction contained 6 bases not matched to a gene. Germline V gives CDR1 LNHDA, CDR2 SQIVND (reference sequence). CDR3 bases read: TGTGCCACCCGACAGGGGACGACAGATACG. Protein sequence: CATRQGTTDT. The whole CDR3 protein reads CATRQGTTDTQYF. Complete variable domain (other parts from reference TRBV19 and TRBJ2-3): DGGITQSPKYLFRKEGQNVTLSCEQNLNHDAMYWYRQDPGQGLRLIYYSQIVNDFQKGDIAEGYSVSREKKESFPLTVTSAQKNPTAFYLCATRQGTTDTQYFGPGTRLTVL.

A few counts support this clone. Read sequence stops 3 residues before the CDR3 end, and the germline J gene provides the missing end. The genes are TRBV18 and TRBJ1-2, with a tentative D call TRBD1 (6 bases). There are 14 residues in the CDR3. CDR1 and CDR2 from the germline V gene are KGHSH and LQKENI. The covered CDR3 bases are TGTGCCAGCTCACCCGGCGGGGGGCGCAACGAC. Encoded protein: CASSPGGGRND. In full, the CDR3 is CASSPGGGRNDYTF.

This clone was seen many times. The missing CDR3 end, 3 residues past where the read stops, is filled in from the germline J gene. The J gene is TRBJ2-1, the V gene TRBV2; TRBD2 agrees at 10 bases. V gave up 7 bases and J gave up 7 bases; unmatched junction bases: 10. The CDR3 length is 15 residues. Germline CDR1 is SNHLY and CDR2 is FYNNEI. The CDR3 DNA, read in part, is TGTGCCAGCACCCCTCTAGCGGGAGATACGAATGAG. Residues: CASTPLAGDTNE. The CDR3, in full, reads CASTPLAGDTNEQFF.

This clone was recorded many times. From the germline J gene comes the end of the CDR3, since the read stops 3 residues before it. V and J are TRBV6-2 or TRBV6-3 and TRBJ1-2; 8 bases are a match to TRBD1. In germline, CDR1 is MNHEY, CDR2 SVGEGT. V shed 2 bases, J shed 6 bases, and the junction held 5 bases outside the gene matches. This CDR3 spans 14 amino acids. CDR3 sequence reads: CASSYASGQDGYTF. The part of the CDR3 DNA that was read is TGTGCCAGCAGTTACGCGTCGGGACAGGATGGC.

This clone was observed at least ten times. The read ends 3 residues shy of where the CDR3 ends; the end is completed using the germline J gene. This chain joins TRBV19 and TRBJ2-1, with a tentative D call TRBD1 (6 bases). Trimming took off 5 bases at V and 8 bases at J, with 13 bases between the two ends. Germline-derived CDR1 and CDR2 are LNHDA and SQIVND (reference sequence). This CDR3 has 13 residues. The CDR3 spells CASSDQGNDEQFF. CDR3 bases read: TGTGCCAGTAGTGACCAGGGGAACGATGAG.

This clone has ten or more counts. The read terminates 3 residues ahead of where the CDR3 ends, so the germline J gene completes it. V is TRBV6-2 or TRBV6-3 and J is TRBJ1-1; D is uncertain. Deletions cut 5 bases from V and 0 bases from J, with 10 bases between. This CDR3 region has 14 residues. CDR1 MNHEY and CDR2 SVGEGT come from the germline V gene. The CDR3 bases that were read are TGTGCCAGCAGTCACACCCTCTTGAACACTGAA. This sequence encodes CASSHTLLNTE. The complete CDR3 reads CASSHTLLNTEAFF.

This clone was seen ten or more times. The CDR3 goes on 3 residues after the read ends, and that part is filled in from the germline J gene. This sequence joins TRBV19 and TRBJ1-5; TRBD1 aligns across 8 bases. The CDR3 runs to 14 residues. The V gene's germline CDR1 is LNHDA and CDR2 SQIVND (reference sequence). V gave up 6 bases and J gave up 2 bases; unmatched junction bases: 3. The covered CDR3 bases are TGTGCCAGTAGGGACAGGGTTGGCAATCAGCCC. Translation gives CASRDRVGNQP. The entire CDR3 reads CASRDRVGNQPQHF.

This clone was found many times. From the germline J gene comes the end of the CDR3, since the read stops 3 residues before it. V is TRBV7-2 and J is TRBJ1-2; TRBD1 matches 7 bases. CDR1 and CDR2 from the germline V gene are SGHTA and FQGNSA. The CDR3 runs to 15 residues. The DNA read from the CDR3 is TGTGCCAGCAGCTCACAACAGGGGATGTATGGGGGC. Translated, it gives CASSSQQGMYGG. The entire CDR3 sequence reads CASSSQQGMYGGYTF.

This clone was found many times. Read sequence stops 3 residues before the CDR3 end, and the germline J gene provides the missing end. V is TRBV13 and J is TRBJ1-2; the match to TRBD1 covers 12 bases. With 4 bases clipped from V and 7 bases from J, the junction kept 7 bases outside the gene matches. From germline, CDR1 is PRHDT and CDR2 FYEKMQ (reference sequence). This CDR3 has 15 amino acids. The CDR3: CASSSEGTGGLGYTF. The sequenced CDR3 bases are TGTGCCAGCAGCTCAGAGGGGACAGGGGGCCTTGGC.

This clone was seen repeatedly, ten times or more. The CDR3 end is not reached by the read, which stops 3 residues before it; the germline J gene fills it in. J is TRBJ1-2 and V is TRBV19; D uncertain. CDR1 and CDR2 (germline): LNHDA, SQIVND (reference sequence). The CDR3 runs 13 residues. CDR3 DNA, as far as it was read: TGTGCCAGTAGTATACCAGCCAGCGGAGGC. It encodes CASSIPASGG. The CDR3 reads in full as CASSIPASGGYTF.

This clone came up many times. The CDR3 is cut off 3 residues early in the read; its end comes from the germline J gene. The rearrangement joins TRBV30 to TRBJ1-2; D may be TRBD1 (5 bases). This CDR3 comprises 13 residues. CDR1 GTSNPN and CDR2 SVGIG come from the germline V gene (reference sequence). The DNA read from the CDR3 is TGTGCCTGGAGTTTTAGGCAGGGTGACGGC. This sequence encodes CAWSFRQGDG. Given in full, the CDR3 is CAWSFRQGDGYTF.

This clone came up many times. Germline is not matched at one junction end, which may reflect a read error. Read data end 3 residues before the CDR3 end; the end is taken from the germline J gene. This rearrangement joins TRBV4-2 to TRBJ2-7; 9 positions agree with TRBD1. This CDR3 is 17 amino acids long. Germline CDR1 is LGHNA and CDR2 is YNFKEQ. CDR3 DNA (partial): TGCGCCAGCAGCCAAGAAATTGAAGGACAGGGGACCTACGAG. Protein sequence: CASSQEIEGQGTYE. The CDR3 as a whole reads CASSQEIEGQGTYEQYF.